Sequencing of this T cell receptor (beta chain) was carried out in a study of shared clonotypes between healthy human individuals (dated by TCRdb to the early 2020s). Concerning the study at large: A few men and two women, aged 18 to 49 years, made up the cohort. For each donor, CD4 naive and CD4 memory were each run on three plates, CD8 naive on two plates, and CD8 memory on one plate. Leukapheresis yielded between about 0.85 and 10 billion PBMCs per donor. To estimate repertoire size and how much clonotype sharing occurs between individuals, the study deeply sequenced the blood TCR repertoires of 4 to 6 healthy adults. Libraries were prepared and TCR repertoires were sequenced by different laboratories using diverse techniques, in order to increase sequencing depth and limit assay-specific biases.

There are 12 amino acids in the CDR3, from cysteine to phenylalanine inclusive. This entry keeps only the CDR3 DNA: 36 bases, framed from base 1. CDR1 and CDR2 (KGHSH, LQKENI) derive from the germline V gene. V sheds 4 bases and J sheds 9 bases, leaving 10 bases between their ends. TCR CDR3 regions were amplified from genomic DNA by multiplex PCR using the deep immunoSEQ assay. For each cell subset, the extracted genomic DNA was distributed evenly across all wells of several immunoSEQ 96-well plates, and each plate served as one replicate. Each replicate PCR for sorted subsets received roughly 0.2 ug genomic DNA, equal to about 30,000 T cell genomes. Purified libraries were measured with a Qubit 3.0 fluorometer, size-checked on a Bioanalyzer 2100, and measured again with the KAPA Library Quantification kit. Every immunoSEQ 96-well plate was sequenced on a dedicated single-read 150-cycle Illumina NextSeq 550 flow cell. From the authors' description of their analysis: The immunoSEQ output contained only junctional sequences without quality scores, so filtering could not match that applied to full-length reads. Sequences were annotated with PyIR, a Python wrapper for IgBLAST v1.9, and V/J genes and CDR3 were assigned using IMGT germline references. Reads with weak V/J assignments (E-value above 1e-6), missing CDR3, stop codons, out-of-frame junctions, or ambiguous translated residues were removed. V3J clonotypes were defined by identical inferred V gene, J gene, and CDR3 amino acid sequence. To compute the percentage overlap between repertoires, the number of shared unique clonotypes was divided by the size of the smaller repertoire. Repertoire richness was assessed with RTK rarefaction, the Chao1 estimator, and Recon v2.1 estimates of unobserved clonotypes. Generation probabilities were computed with OLGA for all TCRbeta clonotypes obtained by the gDNA method from four donors. TCRdb retrieved this table from immuneACCESS and kept in-frame rearrangements only. Not all clones are present; in checked studies, unresolved V genes account for under half, and no reason is known for the remainder. V and J calls and clone size are copied from that table; D and trimming were computed from the DNA. The sample data list about 1.1 million clones, and around 78% of these were observed just once. The ten largest account for approximately 0.5% of the sample.

This clone has a single count. The antigen this receptor binds is unknown. No much larger clone exists at a distance of one base, and base qualities are not known. Healthy HIV-negative adults with no recently reported acute infections or vaccinations were included as donors. Every donor was a Caucasian adult residing in Nashville, Tennessee, USA. CD4+ T cells were enriched by magnetic negative selection; naive cells were then positively selected on CD45RA, and the negative fraction formed the memory subset. After blood collection by leukapheresis, PBMCs were isolated using Ficoll-Histopaque density gradient centrifugation and then cryopreserved in the vapor phase of liquid nitrogen. Purity and quantity of every magnetically sorted T cell population were checked by analytical flow cytometry. Genomic DNA was isolated from every sorted fraction and measured by UV absorbance on a Nanodrop 2000c. Paper-wide results and their limitations: Naive subsets generally had larger estimated clonotype richness than memory subsets. Higher generation probabilities were observed for clonotypes shared by all four sorted-subset donors than for non-shared clonotypes. Even with the large sequencing depth, rarefaction of the sorted-subset datasets indicated that sequencing was incomplete. Because the study included only a small number of donors, the genetic and exposure-history diversity represented was limited. Based on pairwise subsampling, the degree of clonotype sharing among donors was expected to be affected by sequencing depth. Sampling was restricted to blood, and TCR repertoires in tissues likely differ from the TCR repertoires found in blood. Sharing across a handful of donors was observed for 5% to 6.5% of naive CD4, 3.5% of naive CD8, about 2.3% of memory CD4, and around 0.44% of memory CD8 clonotypes.

Input material: memory CD4+ T cells from PBMCs. This specimen's cell subset or site label, interpreted: CD45RA-negative fraction. The sequence joins TRBV18 to TRBJ2-1, with the D gene too uncertain to name. This receptor was identified in a man between 18 and 35 years old in good health. Some clones in this sample may be carry-over from other donors' samples. DNA sequence: TGTGCCAGCTCACACCCGCTTGGTGAGCAGTTCTTC. It specifies CASSHPLGEQFF.